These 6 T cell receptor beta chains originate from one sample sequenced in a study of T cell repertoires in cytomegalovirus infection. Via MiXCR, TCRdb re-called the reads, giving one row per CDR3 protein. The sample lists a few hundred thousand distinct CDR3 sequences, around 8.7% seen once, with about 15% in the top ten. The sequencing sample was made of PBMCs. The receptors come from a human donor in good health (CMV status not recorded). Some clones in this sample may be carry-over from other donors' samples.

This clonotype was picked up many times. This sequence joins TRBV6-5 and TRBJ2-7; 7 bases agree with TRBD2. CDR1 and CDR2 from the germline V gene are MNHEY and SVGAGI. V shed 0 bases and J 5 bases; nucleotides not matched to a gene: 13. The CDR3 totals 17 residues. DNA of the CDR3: TGTGCCAGCAGTTACTCCGGACCAGGAATGAGCGGGGACGAGCAGTACTTC. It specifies CASSYSGPGMSGDEQYF.

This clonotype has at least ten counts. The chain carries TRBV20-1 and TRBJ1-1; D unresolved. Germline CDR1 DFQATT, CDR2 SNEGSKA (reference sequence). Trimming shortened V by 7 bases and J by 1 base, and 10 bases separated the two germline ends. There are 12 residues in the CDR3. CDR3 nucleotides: TGCAGTGGGCGGAGAGGGAACACTGAAGCTTTCTTT. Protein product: CSGRRGNTEAFF.

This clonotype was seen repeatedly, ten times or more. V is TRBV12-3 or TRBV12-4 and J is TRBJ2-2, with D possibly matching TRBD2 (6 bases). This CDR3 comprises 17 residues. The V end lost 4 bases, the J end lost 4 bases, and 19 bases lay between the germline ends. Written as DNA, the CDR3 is TGTGCCAGCAGTTCCAGTATCGGGGGAGCGCTCACCGGGGAGCTGTTTTTT. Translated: CASSSSIGGALTGELFF.

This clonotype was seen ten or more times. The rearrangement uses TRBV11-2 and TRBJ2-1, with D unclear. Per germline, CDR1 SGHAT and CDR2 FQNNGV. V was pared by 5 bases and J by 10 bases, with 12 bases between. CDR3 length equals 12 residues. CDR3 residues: CASSRPGREQFF. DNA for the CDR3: TGTGCCAGCAGCAGGCCAGGCCGCGAGCAGTTCTTC.

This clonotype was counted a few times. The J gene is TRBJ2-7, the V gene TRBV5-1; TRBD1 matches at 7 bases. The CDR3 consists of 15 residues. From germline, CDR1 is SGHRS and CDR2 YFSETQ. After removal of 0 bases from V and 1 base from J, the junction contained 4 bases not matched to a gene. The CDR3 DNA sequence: TGCGCCAGCAGCTTGGCCGGACAGGCTTCCTACGAGCAGTACTTC. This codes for CASSLAGQASYEQYF.

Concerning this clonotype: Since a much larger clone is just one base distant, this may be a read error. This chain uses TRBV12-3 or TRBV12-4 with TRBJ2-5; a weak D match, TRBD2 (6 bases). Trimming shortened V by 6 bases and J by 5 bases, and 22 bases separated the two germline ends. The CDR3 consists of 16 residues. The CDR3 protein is CASSLGLGGSGETQYF. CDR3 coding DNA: TGTGCCAGCAGCCTTGGCCTCGGGGGTTCCGGCGAGACCCAGTACTTC.